The clone carrying this T cell receptor (beta chain) was found many times. Its matching antigen is unknown. The observed sequence ends 3 residues before the CDR3 terminus, with the missing tail filled in from the germline J gene. This sample is part of a study of T cell clonality in common variable immunodeficiency. Study-wide points: T cell subpopulation sequencing would be needed to explain CVID clonality. Fewer TCRbeta clones were shared among CVID subjects than controls. In common variable immunodeficiency, TCR beta chains reportedly carried fewer deletions and N-nucleotide insertions.

Germline CDR1 SGHKS, CDR2 YYEKEE (reference sequence). The CDR3 length is 14 residues. V lost 4 bases to trimming and J lost 5 bases, with 15 bases between them. The method was immunoSEQ multiplex PCR; TCRdb's version includes in-frame clones alone and lacks a portion of them. The sample shows fewer than 30,000 clones, no singletons; the ten largest hold around 3%. Replacement immunoglobulin had been given to every CVID subject for at least one year. Blood came from CVID subjects not ill and not taking immunomodulatory or immunosuppressive medication. The chain carries TRBV5-5 and TRBJ1-2; D perhaps matches TRBD1 (6 bases). The sample was peripheral blood mononuclear cells. This receptor was identified in a human donor with common variable immunodeficiency. Here the CDR3 reads CASSPSYQGYGYTF. Partial CDR3 DNA: TGTGCCAGCAGCCCCTCATACCAGGGGTATGGC.